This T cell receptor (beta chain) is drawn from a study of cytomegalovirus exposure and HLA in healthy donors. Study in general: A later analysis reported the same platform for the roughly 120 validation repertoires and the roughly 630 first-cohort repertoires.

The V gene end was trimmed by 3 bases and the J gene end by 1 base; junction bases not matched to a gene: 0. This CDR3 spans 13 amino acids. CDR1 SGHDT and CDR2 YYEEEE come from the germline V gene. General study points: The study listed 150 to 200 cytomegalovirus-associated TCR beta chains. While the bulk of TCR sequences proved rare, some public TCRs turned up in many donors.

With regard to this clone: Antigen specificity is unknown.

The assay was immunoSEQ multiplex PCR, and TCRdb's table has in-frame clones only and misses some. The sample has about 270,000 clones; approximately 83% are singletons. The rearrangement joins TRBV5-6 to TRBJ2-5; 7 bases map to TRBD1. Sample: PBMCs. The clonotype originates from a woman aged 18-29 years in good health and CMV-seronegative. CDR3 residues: CASSWDSQETQYF. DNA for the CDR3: TGTGCCAGCAGCTGGGACAGCCAAGAGACCCAGTACTTC.